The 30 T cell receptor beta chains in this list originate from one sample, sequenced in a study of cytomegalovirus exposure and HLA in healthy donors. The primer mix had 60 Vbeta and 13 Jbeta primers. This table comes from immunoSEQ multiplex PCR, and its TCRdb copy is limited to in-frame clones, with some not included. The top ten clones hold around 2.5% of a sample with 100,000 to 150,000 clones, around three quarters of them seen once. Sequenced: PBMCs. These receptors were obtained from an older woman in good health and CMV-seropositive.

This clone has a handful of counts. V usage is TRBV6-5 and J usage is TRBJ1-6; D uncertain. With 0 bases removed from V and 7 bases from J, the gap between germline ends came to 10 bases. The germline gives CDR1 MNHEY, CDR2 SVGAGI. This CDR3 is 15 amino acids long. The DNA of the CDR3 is TGTGCCAGCAGTTACTCGGCAAGAGGGAATTCACCCCTCCACTTT. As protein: CASSYSARGNSPLHF.

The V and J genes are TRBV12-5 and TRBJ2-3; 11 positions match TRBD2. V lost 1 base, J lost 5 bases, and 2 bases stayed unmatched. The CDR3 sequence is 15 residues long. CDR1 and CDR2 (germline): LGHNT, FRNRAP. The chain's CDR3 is CASGLGSGGVDTQYF. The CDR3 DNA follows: TGTGCTAGTGGTTTGGGTAGCGGGGGGGTAGATACGCAGTATTTT.

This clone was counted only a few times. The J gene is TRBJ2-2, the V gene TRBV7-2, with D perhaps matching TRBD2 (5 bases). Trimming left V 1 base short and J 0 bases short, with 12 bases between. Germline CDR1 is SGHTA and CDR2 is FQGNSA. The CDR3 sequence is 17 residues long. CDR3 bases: TGTGCCAGCAGCTTAGAATTGCGGGCCGCGAACACCGGGGAGCTGTTTTTT. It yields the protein CASSLELRAANTGELFF. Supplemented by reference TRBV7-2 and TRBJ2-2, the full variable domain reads GAGVSQSPSNKVTEKGKDVELRCDPISGHTALYWYRQSLGQGLEFLIYFQGNSAPDKSGLPSDRFSAERTGGSVSTLTIQRTQQEDSAVYLCASSLELRAANTGELFFGEGSRLTVL.

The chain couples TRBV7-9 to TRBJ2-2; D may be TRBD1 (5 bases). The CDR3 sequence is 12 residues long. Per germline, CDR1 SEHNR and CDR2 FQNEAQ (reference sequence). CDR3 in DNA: TGTTCCTCAGGGTGGGACACCGGGGAGCTGTTTTTT. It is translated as CSSGWDTGELFF.

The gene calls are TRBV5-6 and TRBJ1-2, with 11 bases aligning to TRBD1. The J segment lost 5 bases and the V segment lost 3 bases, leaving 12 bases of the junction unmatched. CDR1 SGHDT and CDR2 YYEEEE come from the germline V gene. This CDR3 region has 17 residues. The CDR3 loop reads CASSSINGQGAYYGYTF. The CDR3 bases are TGTGCCAGCAGCTCTATTAATGGACAGGGGGCGTATTATGGCTACACCTTC.

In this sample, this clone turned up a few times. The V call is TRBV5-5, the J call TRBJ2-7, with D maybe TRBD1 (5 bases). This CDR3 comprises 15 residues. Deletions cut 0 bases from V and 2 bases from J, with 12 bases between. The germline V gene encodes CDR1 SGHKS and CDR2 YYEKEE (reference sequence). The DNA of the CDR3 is TGTGCCAGCAGCTTGGTTTCAGGGCCGACCTACGAGCAGTACTTC. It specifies CASSLVSGPTYEQYF.

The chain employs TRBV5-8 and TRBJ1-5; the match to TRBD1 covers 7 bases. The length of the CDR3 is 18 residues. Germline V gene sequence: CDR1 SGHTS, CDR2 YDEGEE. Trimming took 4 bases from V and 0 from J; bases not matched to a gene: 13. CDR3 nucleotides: TGTGCCAGCAGCACCGGGACAGTAAACTTAGGTAGCAATCAGCCCCAGCATTTT. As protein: CASSTGTVNLGSNQPQHF.

CDR3 amino acids: CASSDTGPYEQYF. CDR3 DNA sequence: TGTGCCAGCAGTGACACAGGGCCGTACGAGCAGTACTTC. The chain has TRBV7-6 and TRBJ2-5, with D perhaps matching TRBD1 (6 bases). The assigned J gene may be wrong: the sequence end matches TRBJ2-7 better. Germline values: CDR1 SGHVS, CDR2 FNYEAQ. The CDR3 totals 13 residues.

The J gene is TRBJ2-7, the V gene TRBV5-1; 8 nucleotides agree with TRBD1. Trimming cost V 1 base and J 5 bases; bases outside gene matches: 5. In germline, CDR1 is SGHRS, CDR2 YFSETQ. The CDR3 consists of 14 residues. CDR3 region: CASSLWTGTDEQYF. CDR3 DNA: TGCGCCAGCAGCTTGTGGACAGGGACCGACGAGCAGTACTTC.

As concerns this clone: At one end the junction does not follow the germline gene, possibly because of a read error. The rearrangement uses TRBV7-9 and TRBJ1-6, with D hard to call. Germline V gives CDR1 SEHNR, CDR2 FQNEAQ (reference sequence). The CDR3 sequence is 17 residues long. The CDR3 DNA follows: TGTTCCAGCAGCTCCCCCTTGGGCCCATCGGGGAAATCACCCCTCCACTTT. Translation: CSSSSPLGPSGKSPLHF.

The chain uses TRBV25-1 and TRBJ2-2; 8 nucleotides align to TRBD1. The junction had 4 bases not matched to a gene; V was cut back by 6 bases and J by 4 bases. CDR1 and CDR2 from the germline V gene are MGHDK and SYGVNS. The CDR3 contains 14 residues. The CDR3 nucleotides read TGTGCCAGCAGGGGGACAGGTGGCACCGGGGAGCTGTTTTTT. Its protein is CASRGTGGTGELFF.

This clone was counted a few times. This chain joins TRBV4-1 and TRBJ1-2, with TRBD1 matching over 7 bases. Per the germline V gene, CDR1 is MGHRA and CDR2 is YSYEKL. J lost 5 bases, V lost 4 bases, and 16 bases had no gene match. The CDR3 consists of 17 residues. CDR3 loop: CASSPRRGQGTYYGYTF. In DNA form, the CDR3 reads TGCGCCAGCAGCCCAAGAAGGGGGCAGGGGACATATTATGGCTACACCTTC.

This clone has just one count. For the CDR3, the DNA is TGCGCCAGCAGCTTGCCCGCTCCACCCCTAAAGAGCTCCTACGAGCAGTACTTC. Protein sequence: CASSLPAPPLKSSYEQYF. V gene TRBV5-1 combines with J gene TRBJ2-7, with no clear D. Trimming took 1 base from V and 0 from J, leaving 20 bases between them. Germline V gene lookup returns CDR1 SGHRS and CDR2 YFSETQ. CDR3 length equals 18 residues.

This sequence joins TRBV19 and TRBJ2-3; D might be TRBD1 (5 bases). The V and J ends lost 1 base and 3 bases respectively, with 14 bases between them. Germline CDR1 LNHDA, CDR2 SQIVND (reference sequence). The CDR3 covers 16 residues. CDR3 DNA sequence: TGTGCCAGTAGTATAGGGACATCCAGTGGGACAGATACGCAGTATTTT. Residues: CASSIGTSSGTDTQYF.

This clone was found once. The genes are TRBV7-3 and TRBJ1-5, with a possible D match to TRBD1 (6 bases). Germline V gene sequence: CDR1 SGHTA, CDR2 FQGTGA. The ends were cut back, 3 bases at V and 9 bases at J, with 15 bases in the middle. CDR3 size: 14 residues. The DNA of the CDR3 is TGTGCCAGCAGCTTGGACAGTGCACCTCGGCCCCAGCATTTT. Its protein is CASSLDSAPRPQHF.

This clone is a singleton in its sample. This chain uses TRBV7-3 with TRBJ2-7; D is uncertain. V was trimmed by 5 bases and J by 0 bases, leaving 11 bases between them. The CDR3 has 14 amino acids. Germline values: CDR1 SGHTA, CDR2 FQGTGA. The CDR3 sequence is CASSVTYSSYEQYF. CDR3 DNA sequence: TGTGCCAGCAGCGTGACGTACAGCTCCTACGAGCAGTACTTC.

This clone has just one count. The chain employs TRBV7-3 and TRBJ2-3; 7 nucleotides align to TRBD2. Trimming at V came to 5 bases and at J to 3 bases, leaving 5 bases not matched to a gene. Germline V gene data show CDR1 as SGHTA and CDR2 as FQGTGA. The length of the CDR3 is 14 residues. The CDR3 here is CASSRTSVTDTQYF. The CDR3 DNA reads TGTGCCAGCAGCCGGACTAGTGTTACAGATACGCAGTATTTT.

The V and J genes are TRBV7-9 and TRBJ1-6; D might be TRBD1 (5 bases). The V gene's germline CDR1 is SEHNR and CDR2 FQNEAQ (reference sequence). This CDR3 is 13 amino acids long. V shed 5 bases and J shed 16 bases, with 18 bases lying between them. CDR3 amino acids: CASSRNSGDPLHF. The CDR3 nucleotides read TGTGCCAGCAGCCGCAACAGCGGGGACCCTCTCCACTTT.

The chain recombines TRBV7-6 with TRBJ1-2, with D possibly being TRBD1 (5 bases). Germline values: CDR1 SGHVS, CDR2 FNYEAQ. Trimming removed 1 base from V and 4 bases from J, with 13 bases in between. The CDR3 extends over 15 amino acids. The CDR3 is CASSLGSGRSYGYTF. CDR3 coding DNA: TGTGCCAGCAGCTTAGGGTCAGGGCGGAGCTATGGCTACACCTTC.

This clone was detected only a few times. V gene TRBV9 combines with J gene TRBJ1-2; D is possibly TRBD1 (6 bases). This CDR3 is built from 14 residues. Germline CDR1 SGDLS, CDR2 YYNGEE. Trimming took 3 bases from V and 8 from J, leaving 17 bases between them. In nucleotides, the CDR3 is TGTGCCAGCAGCGCGCAGTTGGGGGCTGGAGGCTACACCTTC. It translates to CASSAQLGAGGYTF.

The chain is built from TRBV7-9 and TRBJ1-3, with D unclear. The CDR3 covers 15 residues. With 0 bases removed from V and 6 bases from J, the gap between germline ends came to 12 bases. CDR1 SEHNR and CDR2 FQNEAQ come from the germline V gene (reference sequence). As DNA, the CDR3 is TGTGCCAGCAGCTTAGCCCCGGCGGTCCTAAACACCATATATTTT. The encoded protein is CASSLAPAVLNTIYF.

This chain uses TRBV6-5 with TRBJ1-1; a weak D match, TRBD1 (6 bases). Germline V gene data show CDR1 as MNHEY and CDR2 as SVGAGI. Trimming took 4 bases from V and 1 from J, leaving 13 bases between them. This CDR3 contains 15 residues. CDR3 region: CASSLHRAPNTEAFF. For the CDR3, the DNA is TGTGCCAGCAGTTTGCACAGGGCTCCGAACACTGAAGCTTTCTTT.

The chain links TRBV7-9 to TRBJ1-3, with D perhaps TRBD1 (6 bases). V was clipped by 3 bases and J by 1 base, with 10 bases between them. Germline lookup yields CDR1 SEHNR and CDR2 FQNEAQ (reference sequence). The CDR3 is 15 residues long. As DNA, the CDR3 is TGTGCCAGCAGCTTCTTACAGGGTTCTGGAAACACCATATATTTT. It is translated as CASSFLQGSGNTIYF.

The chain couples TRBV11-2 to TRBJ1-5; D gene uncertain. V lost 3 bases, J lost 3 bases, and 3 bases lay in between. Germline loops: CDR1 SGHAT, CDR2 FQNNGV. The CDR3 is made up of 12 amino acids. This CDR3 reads CASSFNNQPQHF. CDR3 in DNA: TGTGCCAGCAGCTTCAACAATCAGCCCCAGCATTTT.

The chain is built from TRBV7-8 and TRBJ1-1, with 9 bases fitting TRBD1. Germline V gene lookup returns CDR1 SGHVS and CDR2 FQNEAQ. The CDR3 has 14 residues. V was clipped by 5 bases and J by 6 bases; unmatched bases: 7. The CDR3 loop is CASSSIGTGPEAFF. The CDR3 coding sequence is TGTGCCAGCAGCAGTATCGGGACAGGGCCTGAAGCTTTCTTT.

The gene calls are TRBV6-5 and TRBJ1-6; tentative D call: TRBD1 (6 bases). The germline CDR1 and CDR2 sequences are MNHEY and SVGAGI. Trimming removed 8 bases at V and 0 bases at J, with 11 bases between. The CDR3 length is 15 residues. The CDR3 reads CASVGASSYNSPLHF. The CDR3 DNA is TGTGCCAGCGTGGGGGCGAGCTCCTATAATTCACCCCTCCACTTT.

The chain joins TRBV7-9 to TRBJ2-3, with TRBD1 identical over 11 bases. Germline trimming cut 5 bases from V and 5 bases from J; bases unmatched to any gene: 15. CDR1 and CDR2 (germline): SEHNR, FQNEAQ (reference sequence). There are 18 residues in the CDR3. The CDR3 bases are TGTGCCAGCAGCACTGCTGGGACAGGGGGAGTTCTGCGAGATACGCAGTATTTT. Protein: CASSTAGTGGVLRDTQYF.

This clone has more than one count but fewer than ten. The CDR3 DNA is TGTGCCAGCACCGAGGCGGGGGGCTACTACAATGAGCAGTTCTTC. Its protein product is CASTEAGGYYNEQFF. The V and J genes are TRBV6-1 and TRBJ2-1, with TRBD2 matching 8 bases. The V and J ends lost 7 bases and 3 bases, in that order; junction bases with no gene match: 8. In germline, CDR1 is MNHNS, CDR2 SASEGT. The CDR3 sequence is 15 residues long.

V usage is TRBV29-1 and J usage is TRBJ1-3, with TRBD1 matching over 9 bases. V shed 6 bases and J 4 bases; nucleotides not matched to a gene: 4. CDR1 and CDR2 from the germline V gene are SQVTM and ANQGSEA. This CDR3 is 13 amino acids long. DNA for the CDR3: TGCAGCGTGGGACAGGGAAGCGGAAACACCATATATTTT. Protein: CSVGQGSGNTIYF.

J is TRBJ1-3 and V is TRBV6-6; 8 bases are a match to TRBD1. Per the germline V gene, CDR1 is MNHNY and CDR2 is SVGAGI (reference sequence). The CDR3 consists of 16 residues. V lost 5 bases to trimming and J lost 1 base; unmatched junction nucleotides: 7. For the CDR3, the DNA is TGTGCCAGCAGTACGACAGGGGTTGGTTCTGGAAACACCATATATTTT. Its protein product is CASSTTGVGSGNTIYF.